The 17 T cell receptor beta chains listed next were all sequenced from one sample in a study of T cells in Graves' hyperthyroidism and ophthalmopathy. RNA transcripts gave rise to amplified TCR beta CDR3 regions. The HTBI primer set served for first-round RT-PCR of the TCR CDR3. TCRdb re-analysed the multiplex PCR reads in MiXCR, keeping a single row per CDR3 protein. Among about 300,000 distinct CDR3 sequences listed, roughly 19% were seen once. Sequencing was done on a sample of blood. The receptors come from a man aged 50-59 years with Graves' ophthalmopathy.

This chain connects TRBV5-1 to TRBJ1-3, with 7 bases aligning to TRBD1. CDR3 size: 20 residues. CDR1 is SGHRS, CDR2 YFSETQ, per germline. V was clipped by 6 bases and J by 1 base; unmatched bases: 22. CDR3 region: CASKRNSGQSLWDSGNTIYF. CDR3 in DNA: TGCGCCAGCAAGCGGAACTCGGGACAGTCGCTTTGGGATTCTGGAAACACCATATATTTT.

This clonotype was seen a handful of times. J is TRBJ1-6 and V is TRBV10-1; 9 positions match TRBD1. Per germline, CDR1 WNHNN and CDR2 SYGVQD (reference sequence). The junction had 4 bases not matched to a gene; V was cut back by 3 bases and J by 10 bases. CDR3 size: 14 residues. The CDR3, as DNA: TGCGCCAGCAGTGAAGGACAGGGGCGGTCACCCCTCCACTTT. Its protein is CASSEGQGRSPLHF.

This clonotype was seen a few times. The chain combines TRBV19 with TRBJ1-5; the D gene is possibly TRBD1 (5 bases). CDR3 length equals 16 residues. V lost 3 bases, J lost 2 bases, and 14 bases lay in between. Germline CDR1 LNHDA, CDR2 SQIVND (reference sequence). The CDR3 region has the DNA TGTGCCAGTAGTATCTACGGAGGGGTTGGCAATCAGCCCCAGCATTTT. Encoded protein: CASSIYGGVGNQPQHF.

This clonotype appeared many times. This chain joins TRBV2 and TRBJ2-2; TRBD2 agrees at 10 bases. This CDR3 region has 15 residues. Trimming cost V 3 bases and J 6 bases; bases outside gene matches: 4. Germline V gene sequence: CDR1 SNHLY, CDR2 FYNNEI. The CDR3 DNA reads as TGTGCCAGCAGTGAGGCTAGCGGGAGCCCCGGGGAGCTGTTTTTT. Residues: CASSEASGSPGELFF.

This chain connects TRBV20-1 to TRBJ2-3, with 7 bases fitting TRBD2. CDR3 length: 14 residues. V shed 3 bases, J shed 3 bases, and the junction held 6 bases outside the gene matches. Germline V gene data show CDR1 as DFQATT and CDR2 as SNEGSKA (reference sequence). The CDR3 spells CSASGRERTDTQYF. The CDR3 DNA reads TGCAGTGCTAGCGGGCGGGAGAGAACAGATACGCAGTATTTT.

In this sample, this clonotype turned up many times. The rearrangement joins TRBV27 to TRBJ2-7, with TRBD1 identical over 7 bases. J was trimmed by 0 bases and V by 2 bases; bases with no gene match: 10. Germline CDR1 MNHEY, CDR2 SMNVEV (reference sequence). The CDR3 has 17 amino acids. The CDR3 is CASSLRRGQVGSYEQYF. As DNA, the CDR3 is TGTGCCAGCAGTTTACGCCGAGGACAGGTTGGCTCCTACGAGCAGTACTTC.

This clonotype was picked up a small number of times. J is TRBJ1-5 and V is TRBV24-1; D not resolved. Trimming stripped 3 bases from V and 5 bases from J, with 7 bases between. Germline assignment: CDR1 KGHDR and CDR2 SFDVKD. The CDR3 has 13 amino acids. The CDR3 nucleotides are TGTGCCACCAGTGATGCCAGCTATCAGCCCCAGCATTTT. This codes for CATSDASYQPQHF.

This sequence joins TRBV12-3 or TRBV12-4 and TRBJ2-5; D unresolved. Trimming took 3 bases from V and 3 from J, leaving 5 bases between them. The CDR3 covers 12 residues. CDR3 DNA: TGTGCCAGCAGTTTCAGAGAAGAGACCCAGTACTTC. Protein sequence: CASSFREETQYF.

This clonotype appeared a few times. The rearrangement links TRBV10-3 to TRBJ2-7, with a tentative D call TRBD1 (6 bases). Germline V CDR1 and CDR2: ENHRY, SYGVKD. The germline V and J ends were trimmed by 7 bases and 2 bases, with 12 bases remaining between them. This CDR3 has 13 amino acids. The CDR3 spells CAITQGLPYEQYF. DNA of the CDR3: TGTGCCATCACGCAGGGGCTACCCTACGAGCAGTACTTC.

CDR3 amino acids: CASSLSLNTGELFF. Here the CDR3 DNA reads TGTGCCAGCAGCTTGTCACTTAACACCGGGGAGCTGTTTTTT. The V call is TRBV5-4, the J call TRBJ2-2; no clear D gene. CDR1 and CDR2 from the germline V gene are SGHNT and YYREEE (reference sequence). The V gene lost 1 base and the J gene lost 2 bases, with 6 bases spanning the gap. There are 14 residues in the CDR3.

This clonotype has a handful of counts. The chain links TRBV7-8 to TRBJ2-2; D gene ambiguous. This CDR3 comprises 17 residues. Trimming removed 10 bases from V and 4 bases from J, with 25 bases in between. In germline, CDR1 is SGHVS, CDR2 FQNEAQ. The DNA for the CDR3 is TGTGCCACCGTTGGGCTAGACATCCCCTCGTCCACCGGGGAGCTGTTTTTT. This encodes CATVGLDIPSSTGELFF.

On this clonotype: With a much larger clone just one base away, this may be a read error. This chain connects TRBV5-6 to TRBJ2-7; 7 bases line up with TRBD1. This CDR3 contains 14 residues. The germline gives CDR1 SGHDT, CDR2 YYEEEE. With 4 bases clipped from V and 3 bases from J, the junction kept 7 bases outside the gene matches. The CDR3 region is CASSQDREFYEQYF. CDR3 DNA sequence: TGTGCCAGCAGCCAAGACAGGGAATTCTACGAGCAGTACTTC.

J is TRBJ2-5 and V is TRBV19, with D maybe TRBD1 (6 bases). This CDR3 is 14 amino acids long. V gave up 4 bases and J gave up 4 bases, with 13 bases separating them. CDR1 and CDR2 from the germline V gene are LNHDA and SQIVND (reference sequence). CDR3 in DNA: TGTGCCAGTAGTAGTCAGGGGCGAGTAGAGACCCAGTACTTC. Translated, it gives CASSSQGRVETQYF.

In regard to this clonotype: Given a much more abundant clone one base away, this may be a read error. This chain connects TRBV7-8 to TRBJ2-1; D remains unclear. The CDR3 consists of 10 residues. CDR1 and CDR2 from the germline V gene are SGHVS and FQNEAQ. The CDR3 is CASANNGQFF. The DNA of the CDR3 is TGTGCCAGCGCGAACAATGGGCAGTTCTTC.

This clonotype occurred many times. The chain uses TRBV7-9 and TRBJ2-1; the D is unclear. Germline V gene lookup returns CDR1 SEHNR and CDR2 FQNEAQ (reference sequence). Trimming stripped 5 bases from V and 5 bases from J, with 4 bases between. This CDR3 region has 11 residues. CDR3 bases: TGTGCCAGCAGCAAAGACAATGAGCAGTTCTTC. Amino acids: CASSKDNEQFF.

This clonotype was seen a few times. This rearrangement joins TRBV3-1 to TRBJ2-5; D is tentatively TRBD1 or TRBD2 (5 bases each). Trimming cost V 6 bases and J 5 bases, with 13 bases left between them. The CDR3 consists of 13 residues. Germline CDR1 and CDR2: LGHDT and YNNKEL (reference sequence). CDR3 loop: CASRGPGGETQYF. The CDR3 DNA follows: TGTGCCAGCAGAGGGCCTGGGGGTGAGACCCAGTACTTC.

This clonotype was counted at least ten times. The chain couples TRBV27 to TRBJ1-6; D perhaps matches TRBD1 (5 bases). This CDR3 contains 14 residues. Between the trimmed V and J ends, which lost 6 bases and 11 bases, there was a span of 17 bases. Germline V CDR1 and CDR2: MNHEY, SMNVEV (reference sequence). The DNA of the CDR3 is TGTGCCAGCAGACCGGACCTGGAAGGGGCACCCCTCCACTTT. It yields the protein CASRPDLEGAPLHF.